The 31 T cell receptor beta chains below come from one sample, sequenced in a study of T cell responses to AZD1222 COVID-19 vaccine. The repertoire was sequenced with immunoSEQ multiplex PCR; TCRdb's copy has only in-frame clones and lacks some. The repertoire has around 260,000 clones, 85% to 95% of them found once; the top ten carry 0.55%. The sequencing used peripheral blood, collected on day 0 of AZD1222 vaccination. The source of these receptors is an adult in good health.

This chain connects TRBV7-3 to TRBJ2-4; D possibly corresponds to TRBD1 (5 bases). The germline V gene has CDR1 SGHTA and CDR2 FQGTGA. The CDR3 has 17 amino acids. Trimming took 0 bases from V and 5 from J, leaving 17 bases between them. CDR3 protein: CASSLTPTGPGENIQYF. The CDR3 nucleotides read TGTGCCAGCAGCTTAACCCCAACAGGACCCGGTGAAAACATTCAGTACTTC.

The chain is built from TRBV4-1 and TRBJ1-2; possible D gene TRBD1, 5 bases. Trimming took 3 bases from V and 2 from J, leaving 16 bases between them. The germline gives CDR1 MGHRA, CDR2 YSYEKL. This CDR3 spans 16 amino acids. DNA for the CDR3: TGCGCCAGCAGCCAGCCCCCCTCGGGGGGGAACTATGGCTACACCTTC. Protein sequence: CASSQPPSGGNYGYTF.

This chain uses TRBV7-9 with TRBJ2-7; 10 bases are a match to TRBD1. V lost 5 bases and J lost 5; bases outside the gene matches: 9. The germline V gene encodes CDR1 SEHNR and CDR2 FQNEAQ (reference sequence). CDR3 size: 15 residues. In DNA, the CDR3 is TGTGCCAGCAGCCCCACCCCCGGGACAGGGGACGAGCAGTACTTC. It specifies CASSPTPGTGDEQYF.

The rearrangement links TRBV7-9 to TRBJ1-3; D perhaps matches TRBD1 (6 bases). The V and J ends lost 5 bases and 0 bases respectively, with 14 bases between them. This CDR3 has 16 amino acids. Germline assignment: CDR1 SEHNR and CDR2 FQNEAQ (reference sequence). Here the CDR3 DNA reads TGTGCCAGCAGCACACCGGGACACAGCTCTGGAAACACCATATATTTT. Translated, it gives CASSTPGHSSGNTIYF.

The chain is built from TRBV7-2 and TRBJ2-5; TRBD2 matches at 11 bases. Germline CDR1 reads SGHTA; CDR2 reads FQGNSA. The CDR3 runs to 16 residues. With V trimmed by 5 bases and J by 4 bases, 9 bases remained unmatched. CDR3 loop: CASSLPLLAGGETQYF. CDR3 DNA sequence: TGTGCCAGCAGCCTCCCCCTGCTAGCGGGAGGAGAGACCCAGTACTTC.

CDR3 nucleotides: TGTGCCAGCAGCCAAACGGCGGGGGGGCAAGGAGATACGCAGTATTTT. Translation gives CASSQTAGGQGDTQYF. V gene TRBV3-1 (or the pseudogene TRBV3-2) combines with J gene TRBJ2-3, with TRBD2 matching 9 bases. V gave up 2 bases and J gave up 5 bases; unmatched junction bases: 8. The CDR3 totals 16 residues. Germline CDR1 and CDR2: LGHDT and YNNKEL (reference sequence).

This chain links TRBV5-4 with TRBJ2-1; possibly TRBD1 or TRBD2 for D (6 bases each). V lost 4 bases to trimming and J lost 12 bases, with 23 bases between them. Germline V gene lookup returns CDR1 SGHNT and CDR2 YYREEE (reference sequence). The CDR3 runs to 15 residues. The CDR3 protein is CASSPWRGDLSGQFF. As DNA, the CDR3 is TGTGCCAGCAGCCCCTGGAGGGGGGACCTCTCCGGGCAGTTCTTC.

V usage is TRBV19 and J usage is TRBJ1-4; D is tentatively TRBD1 or TRBD2 (5 bases each). The J call is uncertain, as TRBJ2-2 better fits the DNA end. The CDR3 sequence is 12 residues long. Germline loops: CDR1 LNHDA, CDR2 SQIVND (reference sequence). The CDR3 DNA sequence: TGTGCCAGTAGCCGGGGCGTTGTGGAGCTGTTTTTT. This encodes CASSRGVVELFF.

The rearrangement links TRBV7-9 to TRBJ2-1, with D possibly matching TRBD1 (5 bases). The CDR3 sequence is 13 residues long. Germline CDR1 is SEHNR and CDR2 is FQNEAQ (reference sequence). With 5 bases removed from V and 9 bases from J, the gap between germline ends came to 14 bases. In DNA form, the CDR3 reads TGTGCCAGCAGCCCAGTGGCGCAGGGTGAGCAGTTCTTC. Residues: CASSPVAQGEQFF.

The CDR3 loop reads CASSFLAGTDTQYF. In DNA, the CDR3 is TGTGCCAGCAGCTTTCTAGCGGGAACAGATACGCAGTATTTT. This chain links TRBV28 with TRBJ2-3, with 9 bases lining up with TRBD2. The CDR3 runs 14 residues. The V segment lost 6 bases and the J segment 3 bases; nucleotides outside the gene matches: 4. The germline V gene has CDR1 MDHEN and CDR2 SYDVKM. Full variable domain (remainder filled in from reference TRBV28 and TRBJ2-3): DVKVTQSSRYLVKRTGEKVFLECVQDMDHENMFWYRQDPGLGLRLIYFSYDVKMKEKGDIPEGYSVSREKKERFSLILESASTNQTSMYLCASSFLAGTDTQYFGPGTRLTVL.

The genes are TRBV28 and TRBJ2-7; D is perhaps TRBD2 (5 bases). In germline, CDR1 is MDHEN, CDR2 SYDVKM. V was shortened by 4 bases and J by 4 bases, with 5 bases between the two germline ends. This CDR3 contains 11 residues. For the CDR3, the DNA is TGTGCCAGCAGTTGGAGGTACGAGCAGTACTTC. This sequence encodes CASSWRYEQYF.

V gene TRBV19 combines with J gene TRBJ1-2; 7 bases are a match to TRBD1. The ends lost 6 bases at V and 0 bases at J; junction bases unmatched: 13. In germline, CDR1 is LNHDA, CDR2 SQIVND (reference sequence). The CDR3 length is 17 residues. CDR3 DNA sequence: TGTGCCAGTAGCCAGGGACAGCGACTCCGTGCTAACTATGGCTACACCTTC. It is translated as CASSQGQRLRANYGYTF. Together with reference TRBV19 and TRBJ1-2, the CDR3 gives the full variable domain: DGGITQSPKYLFRKEGQNVTLSCEQNLNHDAMYWYRQDPGQGLRLIYYSQIVNDFQKGDIAEGYSVSREKKESFPLTVTSAQKNPTAFYLCASSQGQRLRANYGYTFGSGTRLTVV.

This chain joins TRBV5-4 and TRBJ2-2, with D perhaps given as TRBD1 or TRBD2 (5 bases each). The length of the CDR3 is 15 residues. V gave up 4 bases and J gave up 5 bases, with 15 bases separating them. In germline, CDR1 is SGHNT, CDR2 YYREEE (reference sequence). CDR3 DNA sequence: TGTGCCAGCAGCCCGCCGGGACCACGGACCGGGGAGCTGTTTTTT. Its translation: CASSPPGPRTGELFF.

V gene TRBV5-1 combines with J gene TRBJ1-1, with a possible D match to TRBD1 (6 bases). Per germline, CDR1 SGHRS and CDR2 YFSETQ. CDR3 size: 13 residues. V lost 4 bases, J lost 3 bases, and 10 bases lay in between. CDR3 sequence: CASSAGADTEAFF. The CDR3 DNA reads as TGCGCCAGCAGCGCAGGGGCGGACACTGAAGCTTTCTTT. Looking up the rest from reference TRBV5-1 and TRBJ1-1 gives the full variable domain: KAGVTQTPRYLIKTRGQQVTLSCSPISGHRSVSWYQQTPGQGLQFLFEYFSETQRNKGNFPGRFSGRQFSNSRSEMNVSTLELGDSALYLCASSAGADTEAFFGQGTRLTVV.

This clone came up once. The V call is TRBV6-5, the J call TRBJ2-7; TRBD1 is a possible D gene (5 bases). The CDR3 is 13 residues long. The germline gives CDR1 MNHEY, CDR2 SVGAGI. Trimming cost V 7 bases and J 5 bases, with 15 bases left between them. DNA of the CDR3: TGTGCCAGCACCAAAATAGGGGAACACGAGCAGTACTTC. Protein product: CASTKIGEHEQYF.

The rearrangement uses TRBV7-4 and TRBJ2-1; 8 bases align to TRBD2. Trimming at V came to 5 bases and at J to 5 bases, leaving 8 bases not matched to a gene. The CDR3 is 15 amino acids. Germline assignment: CDR1 SGHVT and CDR2 SQSDAQ. As DNA, the CDR3 is TGTGCCAGCAGCCCCGCGGGGACTAGGGACAATGAGCAGTTCTTC. Translated: CASSPAGTRDNEQFF.

This sequence joins TRBV5-4 and TRBJ1-1; perhaps TRBD1 as D (6 bases). CDR1 is SGHNT and CDR2 is YYREEE in the germline V gene (reference sequence). This CDR3 comprises 13 residues. V shed 5 bases and J shed 3 bases, with 11 bases lying between them. The CDR3: CASREGQYTEAFF. CDR3 DNA sequence: TGTGCCAGCAGGGAAGGACAGTACACTGAAGCTTTCTTT.

V gene TRBV7-3 combines with J gene TRBJ2-1, with D possibly being TRBD1 (6 bases). The V gene lost 5 bases and the J gene lost 5 bases, with 10 bases spanning the gap. Germline V lookup: CDR1 SGHTA, CDR2 FQGTGA. The CDR3 extends over 13 amino acids. The CDR3 DNA is TGTGCCAGCAGCCTCGACAGGAACAATGAGCAGTTCTTC. Protein product: CASSLDRNNEQFF.

The chain links TRBV20-1 to TRBJ2-7; 10 nucleotides align to TRBD2. This CDR3 contains 14 residues. Losses at the gene ends were 3 bases for V and 5 bases for J; bases not matched to a gene: 7. Germline values: CDR1 DFQATT, CDR2 SNEGSKA (reference sequence). In DNA, the CDR3 is TGCAGTGCTAGTCGGACTAGCGGACCCAACGAGCAGTACTTC. As protein: CSASRTSGPNEQYF.

This chain connects TRBV15 to TRBJ2-1; D gene ambiguous. This CDR3 contains 14 residues. V lost 3 bases to trimming and J lost 0 bases, with 6 bases between them. Germline CDR1 and CDR2: LNHNV and YYDKDF (reference sequence). CDR3 sequence (DNA): TGTGCCACCAGCAGGGGTAGCTCCTACAATGAGCAGTTCTTC. Its translation is CATSRGSSYNEQFF.

The V call is TRBV6-5, the J call TRBJ1-2, with unresolved D. CDR1 and CDR2 (germline): MNHEY, SVGAGI. The ends were cut back, 8 bases at V and 0 bases at J, with 10 bases in the middle. The CDR3 runs 13 residues. The DNA for the CDR3 is TGTGCCAGCGGGAGGACCCCTAACTATGGCTACACCTTC. Its translation: CASGRTPNYGYTF.

The chain joins TRBV28 to TRBJ2-5; 7 bases are a match to TRBD2. The trim removed 2 bases at V and 0 bases at J, leaving 6 bases unmatched. Germline lookup yields CDR1 MDHEN and CDR2 SYDVKM. This CDR3 is 16 amino acids long. The DNA of the CDR3 is TGTGCCAGCAGTTTACTGGCTAGCGGCCACCAAGAGACCCAGTACTTC. Translation: CASSLLASGHQETQYF.

This sequence joins TRBV6-5 and TRBJ2-7; the match to TRBD1 covers 7 bases. The CDR3 loop spans 13 amino acids. In germline, CDR1 is MNHEY, CDR2 SVGAGI. V was pared by 8 bases and J by 3 bases, with 7 bases of the junction left unmatched. Here the CDR3 reads CASQTGFGYEQYF. The DNA of the CDR3 is TGTGCCAGCCAGACAGGGTTTGGCTACGAGCAGTACTTC.

This chain joins TRBV5-1 and TRBJ1-6, with D possibly being TRBD1 (6 bases). Germline V gene data show CDR1 as SGHRS and CDR2 as YFSETQ. Trimming pared 4 bases from V and 4 bases from J, leaving 18 bases between. The CDR3 extends over 17 amino acids. CDR3 loop: CASSPGQLGDYNSPLHF. Written as DNA, the CDR3 is TGCGCCAGCAGCCCAGGACAGTTGGGGGATTATAATTCACCCCTCCACTTT.

The J gene is TRBJ2-5, the V gene TRBV7-9, with D perhaps TRBD1 (5 bases). CDR3 length: 13 residues. V lost 5 bases, J lost 4 bases, and 11 bases lay in between. Germline CDR1 reads SEHNR; CDR2 reads FQNEAQ (reference sequence). This CDR3 reads CASSTQGRETQYF. The CDR3 DNA reads as TGTGCCAGCAGCACCCAGGGCAGAGAGACCCAGTACTTC. The full variable domain, completed using reference TRBV7-9 and TRBJ2-5, is DTGVSQNPRHKITKRGQNVTFRCDPISEHNRLYWYRQTLGQGPEFLTYFQNEAQLEKSRLLSDRFSAERPKGSFSTLEIQRTEQGDSAMYLCASSTQGRETQYFGPGTRLLVL.

The CDR3, as DNA: TGTGCCAGCAGCTTGGACTGGGAGGTCCGCATCAATGAGCAGTTCTTC. Protein product: CASSLDWEVRINEQFF. The chain is built from TRBV5-4 and TRBJ2-1; D may be TRBD2 (6 bases). Trimming took off 0 bases at V and 6 bases at J, with 16 bases between the two ends. The CDR3 has 16 residues. Per germline, CDR1 SGHNT and CDR2 YYREEE (reference sequence). Full variable domain (missing parts from reference TRBV5-4 and TRBJ2-1): ETGVTQSPTHLIKTRGQQVTLRCSSQSGHNTVSWYQQALGQGPQFIFQYYREEENGRGNFPPRFSGLQFPNYSSELNVNALELDDSALYLCASSLDWEVRINEQFFGPGTRLTVL.

The rearrangement joins TRBV4-2 to TRBJ1-5, with D unresolved. CDR1 is LGHNA and CDR2 is YNFKEQ in the germline V gene. V was pared by 0 bases and J by 4 bases, with 10 bases between. CDR3 length: 15 amino acids. The CDR3 sequence: CASSQEILGNQPQHF. CDR3 bases: TGTGCCAGCAGCCAAGAGATACTGGGGAATCAGCCCCAGCATTTT.

This chain joins TRBV15 and TRBJ1-5; 9 nucleotides agree with TRBD1. The CDR3 totals 15 residues. In germline, CDR1 is LNHNV, CDR2 YYDKDF (reference sequence). V trimming: 3 bases; J trimming: 3 bases; junction bases outside the gene matches: 3. CDR3 in amino acids: CATSSDRGSNQPQHF. CDR3 nucleotide sequence: TGTGCCACCAGCAGCGACAGGGGGTCCAATCAGCCCCAGCATTTT.

The V call is TRBV12-3 or TRBV12-4, the J call TRBJ1-6; TRBD1 is a possible D gene (5 bases). CDR3 size: 13 residues. With 6 bases removed from V and 5 bases from J, the gap between germline ends came to 8 bases. The CDR3 region has the DNA TGTGCCAGCAGCCTCAGGGATAATTCACCCCTCCACTTT. Its translation: CASSLRDNSPLHF.

The chain combines TRBV5-1 with TRBJ1-4; D not resolved. Germline CDR1 reads SGHRS; CDR2 reads YFSETQ. With 7 bases removed from V and 0 bases from J, the gap between germline ends came to 10 bases. CDR3 length equals 14 residues. This chain's CDR3 is CASRETSTNEKLFF. Written as DNA, the CDR3 is TGCGCCAGCCGGGAGACCTCAACTAATGAAAAACTGTTTTTT.

The chain has TRBV7-9 and TRBJ2-5; 8 bases line up with TRBD2. The CDR3 loop spans 15 amino acids. Germline V CDR1 and CDR2: SEHNR, FQNEAQ (reference sequence). After removal of 2 bases from V and 5 bases from J, the junction contained 7 bases not matched to a gene. The CDR3 coding sequence is TGTGCCAGCAGCTTACTAGCGGGCTTGCGGGAGACCCAGTACTTC. This encodes CASSLLAGLRETQYF.